This TCR beta chain is from a study of OX40 agonist ivuxolimab in advanced cancers. Study details: Ivuxolimab, an agonistic anti-OX40 (CD134) antibody, was given to patients.

This CDR3 is 18 amino acids long. Germline V gene data show CDR1 as SEHNR and CDR2 as FQNEAQ (reference sequence). V gave up 6 bases and J gave up 1 base; unmatched junction bases: 11. Sequencing used immunoSEQ multiplex PCR; TCRdb keeps in-frame clones, though not all of them. The top ten hold around a sixth of the sample, which has more than 60,000 clones, over 90% seen once. Source: CD4+ or CD8+ T cells sorted from blood, taken in a trial of the OX40 agonist ivuxolimab. This rearrangement joins TRBV7-9 to TRBJ2-6, with 8 bases fitting TRBD1. This receptor was identified in an adult with an advanced solid tumor such as melanoma, head and neck, liver or kidney cancer. This chain's CDR3 is CASRGLDRDGSGANVLTF. The CDR3 DNA sequence: TGTGCCAGCAGAGGGCTGGACAGGGATGGGTCTGGGGCCAACGTCCTGACTTTC.